These 29 T cell receptor beta chains originate from one sample sequenced in a study of blood T cell repertoires in COVID-19. Generated by immunoSEQ multiplex PCR, the TCRdb table keeps only in-frame clones and is missing some. The sample includes some 200,000 clones, around 85% of them seen just once. Source material: peripheral blood. These receptors all stem from a woman aged 70 to 79 with COVID-19, enrolled during active disease.

V is TRBV7-3 and J is TRBJ2-5; D uncertain. CDR1 and CDR2 from the germline V gene are SGHTA and FQGTGA. With 1 base removed from V and 1 base from J, the gap between germline ends came to 7 bases. The CDR3 runs to 14 residues. The CDR3 loop is CASSLSATQETQYF. The CDR3, as DNA: TGTGCCAGCAGCTTAAGCGCTACCCAAGAGACCCAGTACTTC.

In its sample, this clone was seen a few times. The chain employs TRBV5-4 and TRBJ2-1; D call uncertain. This CDR3 comprises 15 residues. The germline CDR1 and CDR2 sequences are SGHNT and YYREEE (reference sequence). The V end lost 5 bases, the J end lost 0 bases, and 12 bases lay between the germline ends. CDR3 bases: TGTGCCAGCAGTCAGACTGCAAACTCCTACAATGAGCAGTTCTTC. This sequence encodes CASSQTANSYNEQFF.

The chain carries TRBV7-2 and TRBJ2-7, with TRBD2 matching 8 bases. V shed 1 base, J shed 2 bases, and the junction held 4 bases outside the gene matches. CDR1 is SGHTA, CDR2 FQGNSA, per germline. This CDR3 has 15 residues. The CDR3 sequence: CASSLVSGNTYEQYF. The CDR3 DNA follows: TGTGCCAGCAGCTTAGTTAGCGGGAACACCTACGAGCAGTACTTC.

The gene calls are TRBV6-6 and TRBJ2-4; tentative D call: TRBD2 (5 bases). V lost 2 bases and J 8 bases, leaving 13 bases between the germline ends. CDR1 and CDR2 from the germline V gene are MNHNY and SVGAGI (reference sequence). CDR3 length: 14 amino acids. This CDR3 is CASSYMTSGDIQYF. CDR3 bases: TGTGCCAGCAGTTACATGACGTCCGGGGACATTCAGTACTTC.

The chain has TRBV4-2 and TRBJ2-2; D is uncertain. The germline gives CDR1 LGHNA, CDR2 YNFKEQ. The CDR3 runs 16 residues. The V end was cut by 0 bases, the J end by 5 bases, with 13 bases between. In nucleotides, the CDR3 is TGTGCCAGCAGCCAAGAGGTAGTTGGAGAAACCGGGGAGCTGTTTTTT. Translation gives CASSQEVVGETGELFF.

The chain couples TRBV30 to TRBJ1-2; TRBD1 matches at 8 bases. Germline trimming cut 3 bases from V and 4 bases from J; bases unmatched to any gene: 4. The CDR3 loop spans 13 amino acids. The germline gives CDR1 GTSNPN, CDR2 SVGIG (reference sequence). Here the CDR3 DNA reads TGTGCCTGGAGGACCACAGGGGGCTATGGCTACACCTTC. Translating gives CAWRTTGGYGYTF.

The chain uses TRBV11-3 and TRBJ2-1, with 10 positions matching TRBD2. CDR3 length equals 17 residues. Germline CDR1 reads SGHNT; CDR2 reads YENEEA. V shed 1 base, J shed 9 bases, and the junction held 12 bases outside the gene matches. Here the CDR3 DNA reads TGTGCCAGCAGCTTAGGTCAGAGCGGGAGGGCCTTGGGTGAGCAGTTCTTC. Its translation is CASSLGQSGRALGEQFF.

The table lists this clone with a few counts. The chain employs TRBV4-1 and TRBJ1-1, with 8 bases aligning to TRBD1. The CDR3 is 17 amino acids. The germline gives CDR1 MGHRA, CDR2 YSYEKL. Germline trimming cut 4 bases from V and 6 bases from J; bases unmatched to any gene: 16. The CDR3 loop reads CASSRGPGTGFYAEAFF. The DNA of the CDR3 is TGCGCCAGCAGCCGCGGTCCCGGGACAGGCTTTTACGCTGAAGCTTTCTTT.

This chain joins TRBV19 and TRBJ1-5; 7 bases align to TRBD1. CDR1 and CDR2 from the germline V gene are LNHDA and SQIVND (reference sequence). V lost 0 bases, J lost 2 bases, and 1 base stayed unmatched. The CDR3 sequence is 15 residues long. The CDR3 sequence: CASSIEGGGNQPQHF. CDR3 nucleotide sequence: TGTGCCAGTAGTATAGAAGGGGGCGGCAATCAGCCCCAGCATTTT.

CDR3: CASSQGQGATEAFF. Here the CDR3 DNA reads TGTGCCAGCTCACAGGGACAGGGGGCCACTGAAGCTTTCTTT. The J gene is TRBJ1-1, the V gene TRBV18, with 12 bases fitting TRBD1. From germline, CDR1 is KGHSH and CDR2 LQKENI. V lost 4 bases and J lost 4; bases outside the gene matches: 1. The CDR3 spans 14 residues.

The CDR3 DNA reads TGTGCCAGCAACCGGGGGACTCAGCGGGGGATCACAGATACGCAGTATTTT. Translated: CASNRGTQRGITDTQYF. The rearrangement links TRBV2 to TRBJ2-3; 8 bases agree with TRBD2. After removal of 7 bases from V and 2 bases from J, the junction contained 14 bases not matched to a gene. Germline assignment: CDR1 SNHLY and CDR2 FYNNEI. This CDR3 region has 17 residues.

The rearrangement uses TRBV6-1 and TRBJ2-5, with TRBD2 as a possible D gene (5 bases). Trimming took 4 bases from V and 5 from J, leaving 23 bases between them. CDR3 length: 17 residues. The V gene's germline CDR1 is MNHNS and CDR2 SASEGT. The CDR3 coding sequence is TGTGCCAGCAGTGGTCGGGATCGCCTGAACCCGACGGAGACCCAGTACTTC. Translation gives CASSGRDRLNPTETQYF.

The chain carries TRBV13 and TRBJ2-1; D is possibly TRBD1 (5 bases). Per germline, CDR1 PRHDT and CDR2 FYEKMQ (reference sequence). This CDR3 region has 19 residues. The V and J ends lost 5 bases and 2 bases respectively, with 25 bases between them. The CDR3, as DNA: TGTGCCAGCAGCCCCCCCTGGCAGGGCGGAGAAGACCCCTACAATGAGCAGTTCTTC. Translating it yields CASSPPWQGGEDPYNEQFF.

The V and J genes are TRBV6-1 and TRBJ1-2; D gene ambiguous. Germline V gives CDR1 MNHNS, CDR2 SASEGT. V lost 1 base and J 4 bases, leaving 10 bases between the germline ends. This CDR3 has 14 residues. The CDR3: CASSEVNHGYGYTF. The CDR3 DNA follows: TGTGCCAGCAGTGAAGTAAACCACGGCTATGGCTACACCTTC.

The chain employs TRBV3-1 (or the pseudogene TRBV3-2) and TRBJ2-2; possibly TRBD2 for D (7 bases). This CDR3 comprises 17 residues. Germline V lookup: CDR1 LGHDT, CDR2 YNNKEL (reference sequence). With 1 base removed from V and 2 bases from J, the gap between germline ends came to 14 bases. The CDR3 DNA is TGTGCCAGCAGCCAAGGCGGACGGGGGGCTAACACCGGGGAGCTGTTTTTT. Translation: CASSQGGRGANTGELFF.

The chain uses TRBV7-3 and TRBJ1-1; D possibly corresponds to TRBD1 (5 bases). The CDR3 has 13 amino acids. Germline V gene lookup returns CDR1 SGHTA and CDR2 FQGTGA. Deletions cut 5 bases from V and 7 bases from J, with 14 bases between. The CDR3 DNA reads TGTGCCAGCAGCCCCGACGGACACCTTGAAGCTTTCTTT. This codes for CASSPDGHLEAFF.

The chain employs TRBV11-2 and TRBJ2-7, with D maybe TRBD1 (6 bases). V gave up 4 bases and J gave up 1 base, with 11 bases separating them. The germline gives CDR1 SGHAT, CDR2 FQNNGV. The CDR3 is made up of 14 amino acids. CDR3 sequence (DNA): TGTGCCAGCAGCTCCGGGACACAATCCTACGAGCAGTACTTC. Amino acid sequence: CASSSGTQSYEQYF.

The CDR3 protein is CASSQEARTNEKLFF. The CDR3 coding sequence is TGTGCCAGCAGCCAAGAGGCAAGAACTAATGAAAAACTGTTTTTT. This sequence joins TRBV14 and TRBJ1-4, with no clear D. Trimming left V 0 bases short and J 1 base short, with 6 bases between. Looked up from germline, CDR1 is SGHDN and CDR2 is FVKESK. The CDR3 totals 15 residues.

This clone has only one observation. V gene TRBV30 combines with J gene TRBJ2-3; TRBD2 is a possible D gene (5 bases). Per germline, CDR1 GTSNPN and CDR2 SVGIG (reference sequence). The CDR3 is 12 residues long. V lost 5 bases to trimming and J lost 7 bases, with 13 bases between them. The chain's CDR3 is CAWPGGTNTQYF. In DNA, the CDR3 is TGTGCCTGGCCAGGAGGAACGAATACGCAGTATTTT.

The J gene is TRBJ2-3, the V gene TRBV5-4; possibly TRBD1 for D (5 bases). This CDR3 contains 15 residues. Per the germline V gene, CDR1 is SGHNT and CDR2 is YYREEE (reference sequence). V was shortened by 1 base and J by 0 bases, with 9 bases between the two germline ends. As DNA, the CDR3 is TGTGCCAGCAGCTTGACCGGACACAGCACAGATACGCAGTATTTT. This translates into CASSLTGHSTDTQYF.

The chain joins TRBV24-1 to TRBJ1-4; a weak D match, TRBD1 (6 bases). The germline V gene encodes CDR1 KGHDR and CDR2 SFDVKD. V lost 3 bases, J lost 13 bases, and 11 bases lay in between. This CDR3 contains 12 residues. CDR3 amino acids: CATSDPGVGLFF. The DNA for the CDR3 is TGTGCCACCAGTGATCCAGGGGTAGGACTGTTTTTT.

The V and J genes are TRBV19 and TRBJ1-5; D uncertain. V lost 2 bases, J lost 2 bases, and 10 bases lay in between. The CDR3 runs to 15 residues. Germline V gives CDR1 LNHDA, CDR2 SQIVND (reference sequence). The CDR3 region is CASSIFQVGNQPQHF. DNA for the CDR3: TGTGCCAGTAGTATATTCCAAGTAGGCAATCAGCCCCAGCATTTT.

J is TRBJ1-6 and V is TRBV11-3, with D unresolved. The V end was cut by 5 bases, the J end by 6 bases, with 14 bases between. The CDR3 is 15 amino acids. Germline values: CDR1 SGHNT, CDR2 YENEEA. DNA for the CDR3: TGTGCCAGCAGCCGTCAGGAATTGCGTAATTCACCCCTCCACTTT. Translating gives CASSRQELRNSPLHF.

The chain uses TRBV5-1 and TRBJ2-7, with D perhaps matching TRBD1 (5 bases). The ends were cut back, 4 bases at V and 0 bases at J, with 14 bases in the middle. The CDR3 is 15 amino acids. CDR1 and CDR2 from the germline V gene are SGHRS and YFSETQ. CDR3 residues: CASSLAGPGSYEQYF. The CDR3 nucleotides are TGCGCCAGCAGCCTTGCAGGGCCAGGCTCCTACGAGCAGTACTTC.

The chain has TRBV5-4 and TRBJ2-1; D might be TRBD1 (6 bases). The V end was cut by 0 bases, the J end by 7 bases, with 17 bases between. The CDR3 sequence is 16 residues long. Germline-derived CDR1 and CDR2 are SGHNT and YYREEE (reference sequence). CDR3 in amino acids: CASSLDPDRGVNEQFF. CDR3 nucleotides: TGTGCCAGCAGCTTGGATCCGGACAGAGGTGTGAATGAGCAGTTCTTC.

The gene calls are TRBV30 and TRBJ1-2; D gene unclear. Trimming stripped 5 bases from V and 6 bases from J, with 10 bases between. CDR3 length: 11 residues. Germline V gene sequence: CDR1 GTSNPN, CDR2 SVGIG (reference sequence). CDR3 bases: TGTGCCTGGGGGCGGGCGAATGGCTACACCTTC. Amino acid sequence: CAWGRANGYTF.

This clone was detected once. This chain connects TRBV7-2 to TRBJ1-3; the D is unclear. Germline V CDR1 and CDR2: SGHTA, FQGNSA. The CDR3 spans 16 residues. The germline V and J ends were trimmed by 4 bases and 3 bases, with 16 bases remaining between them. The CDR3 loop is CASSSYSARGGNTIYF. CDR3 DNA: TGTGCCAGCAGCTCCTATTCCGCGCGAGGTGGAAACACCATATATTTT.

This rearrangement joins TRBV9 to TRBJ1-1; D is perhaps TRBD1 (5 bases). The CDR3 loop spans 14 amino acids. Per the germline V gene, CDR1 is SGDLS and CDR2 is YYNGEE. V lost 3 bases to trimming and J lost 0 bases, with 9 bases between them. The CDR3 sequence is CASSADTLNTEAFF. The CDR3 bases are TGTGCCAGCAGCGCGGACACCCTGAACACTGAAGCTTTCTTT. Full variable domain (missing parts from reference TRBV9 and TRBJ1-1): DSGVTQTPKHLITATGQRVTLRCSPRSGDLSVYWYQQSLDQGLQFLIQYYNGEERAKGNILERFSAQQFPDLHSELNLSSLELGDSALYFCASSADTLNTEAFFGQGTRLTVV.

V and J are TRBV6-2 or TRBV6-3 and TRBJ1-1; perhaps TRBD1 as D (5 bases). The V gene lost 5 bases and the J gene lost 3 bases, with 13 bases spanning the gap. This CDR3 has 14 amino acids. Germline values: CDR1 MNHEY, CDR2 SVGEGT. The CDR3 DNA reads TGTGCCAGCAGTCCCGCGGGGGGGTACACTGAAGCTTTCTTT. Encoded protein: CASSPAGGYTEAFF.